This T cell receptor (beta chain) came from a study of response to subunit inactivated influenza vaccine. This clonotype has ten or more counts. The antigen remains unidentified. Study observations and caveats: Each seasonal flu vaccination may recruit only limited new T cells, authors suggested.

Trimming cost V 2 bases and J 11 bases, with 12 bases left between them. The CDR3 has 13 amino acids. TCRdb ran MiXCR on the RT-PCR reads and lists one entry per CDR3 protein. The sample lists hundreds of thousands of distinct CDR3 sequences; about 11% were seen once. The source was PBMCs from blood, collected on the day of vaccination. This TCR was recovered from a man aged 50-60 years who received an inactivated influenza vaccine. This chain uses TRBV12-3 or TRBV12-4 with TRBJ1-4, with a possible D match to TRBD1 (5 bases). The DNA of the CDR3 is TGTGCCAGCAGTTTATTCCGGGAGGGGAAACTGTTTTTT. Encoded protein: CASSLFREGKLFF.